This T cell receptor beta chain derives from a study of vaccination effects on CD4 cells after COVID-19. Background on the study: Following the second dose by a median of 72 days, the post-vaccine samples were obtained.

This clone was detected a few times. Its antigen is not known. General study results and limits: Clones that were induced by infection or by vaccine showed marked contraction late after vaccination.

Isolating CD4+ T cells followed less than 11 days of culture. Every participant took two doses of the BNT162b2 or mRNA-1273 vaccine. None of the vaccinated had previously contracted SARS-CoV-2, and their nucleocapsid antibodies tested negative. TCRdb's copy holds only in-frame clones and misses some; the assay was immunoSEQ multiplex PCR. The top ten hold approximately 4.5% of the sample, which has 45,000 to 65,000 clones, just under 80% seen once. CDR3 length equals 14 residues. The V gene end was trimmed by 5 bases and the J gene end by 1 base; junction bases not matched to a gene: 3. Looked up from germline, CDR1 is ENHRY and CDR2 is SYGVKD.

The chain couples TRBV10-3 to TRBJ1-1, with 8 bases identical to TRBD1. This sample comprised CD4+ T cells from PBMCs cultured without peptide, obtained after COVID-19 vaccination. The clonotype comes from a human donor who received a COVID-19 vaccine. As DNA, the CDR3 is TGTGCCATCAGTAACGACAGGGGGAACACTGAAGCTTTCTTT. The encoded protein is CAISNDRGNTEAFF.